Here is one TCR beta chain with its context. What antigen it recognizes has not been identified. No clone much larger than this one lies a single base away; base qualities are absent. This entry belongs to a study of T cell responses to AZD1222 COVID-19 vaccine (dated by TCRdb to the early 2020s). The study in broad terms: TCR sequencing covered over 230 trial participants: around 210 given two doses of AZD1222 and 26 given two doses of MenACWY control vaccine. Trial participants were enrolled by age into 18-55, 56-69 and 70-plus year subgroups, with roughly 150, 30 and 60 TCR-sequenced participants respectively.

From the cysteine through the phenylalanine, the CDR3 covers 13 amino acids. Of the read, only the CDR3 DNA is kept; its 39 bases are in frame from base 1. The V and J ends are trimmed by 5 bases and 2 bases, leaving 11 bases between them. From the germline V gene, CDR1 is SQVTM and CDR2 is ANQGSEA. The CDR3 regions of human TCRbeta chains were analyzed by immunosequencing. The original pipeline was this. Repertoire TCRs were checked for matches against a reference library of SARS-CoV-2-specific TCRs that had been generated using the MIRA antigen-specificity platform. Breadth was defined as the fraction of unique TCRs that were SARS-CoV-2-associated, and depth was defined as the fraction of total T cells that were SARS-CoV-2-associated. Using the MIRA data, each spike-specific TCR was assigned both to the spike region to which the TCR was reactive and to a CD4 or CD8 class. Log10-transformed breadth and depth values were compared by one-way ANOVA with Sidak's multiple comparisons tests. In its TCRdb copy, this immuneACCESS table keeps in-frame sequences only and misses some clones. Where compared with another copy, unresolved V genes explain less than half of these, and the others have no known cause. The DNA was the basis for D and trimming; V, J and clone size are from that table. Recorded for this sample are about 130,000 clones; 80% to 95% of them occurred a single time. Of the sample, more than 0.95% falls within the top ten clones.

The time point label here, explained by the study, means: about 28 days (+/-7) after the second vaccine dose. Because spike-specific TCR depth and breadth did not differ between the two schedules, AZD1222 recipients who got a second dose at roughly 4 weeks were pooled with those who got a second dose at roughly 12 weeks. Samples from vaccinated people were obtained from the UK trials COV001 and COV002, which included a single-blind randomized controlled phase 2/3 trial of AZD1222 (ChAdOx1 nCoV-19) in healthy adults. For TCRbeta chain sequencing, PBMC samples were collected from trial participants at day 0 and at day 28 after the second dose. The paper's findings and limits, for the study overall: Conclusions about previously exposed vaccinees are limited, since just 5 to 7 AZD1222 recipients were seropositive for SARS-CoV-2 at baseline. Participants were mostly white British, with more females than males. The authors suggested clonal diversity may have been underestimated. CD4 TCRs associated with the vaccine covered the entire spike protein, and the dominant responses were in regions 160-218 and 743-854. Nearly half of unique spike-specific TCRs reportedly recognized epitopes outside regions mutated in the B.1.351 and B.1.1.7 variants. In the small 56-69-year group, the increase in depth fell short of significance, most likely because of low power. Because no day 14 peak-response samples were available, repertoires were characterized only after the peak T cell response. After two AZD1222 doses, both the breadth and the depth of spike-specific TCRs were significantly higher than at day 0 and than in MenACWY recipients.

This TCR came from an adult who received the AZD1222 COVID-19 vaccine. The chain joins TRBV29-1 to TRBJ2-3; the D gene cannot be resolved reliably. Sequenced material: peripheral blood, taken 28 days after the second AZD1222 dose. The sequenced DNA: TGCAGCGTTTTCTCCTCGAACACAGATACGCAGTATTTT. Translation gives CSVFSSNTDTQYF.